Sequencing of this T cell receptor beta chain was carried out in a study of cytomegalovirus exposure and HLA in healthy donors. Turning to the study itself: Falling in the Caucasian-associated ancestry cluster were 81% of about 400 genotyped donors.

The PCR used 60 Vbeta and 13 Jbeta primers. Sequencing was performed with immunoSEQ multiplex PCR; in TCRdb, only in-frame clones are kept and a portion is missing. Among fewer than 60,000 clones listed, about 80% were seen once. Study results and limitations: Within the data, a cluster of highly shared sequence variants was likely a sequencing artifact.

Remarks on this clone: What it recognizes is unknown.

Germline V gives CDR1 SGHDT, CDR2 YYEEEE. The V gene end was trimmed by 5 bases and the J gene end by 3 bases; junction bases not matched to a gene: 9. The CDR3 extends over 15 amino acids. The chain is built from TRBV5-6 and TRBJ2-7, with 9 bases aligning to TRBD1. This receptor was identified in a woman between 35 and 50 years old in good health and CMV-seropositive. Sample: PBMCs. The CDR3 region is CASSNGQGLGYEQYF. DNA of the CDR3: TGTGCCAGCAGTAACGGACAGGGGTTAGGCTACGAGCAGTACTTC.